This T cell receptor (beta chain) originates from a study of graft-versus-host responses after intestinal transplantation. Study-level information: Each recipient received a multivisceral, liver-intestinal, or isolated intestinal graft. Anti-thymocyte globulin induction was given to all recipients, followed by tacrolimus and steroids for 2 to 3 years.

Data came from immunoSEQ multiplex PCR; TCRdb stores just in-frame clones and leaves some out. The table records about 40,000 clones, 85% to 95% of them present only once. This clone showed up just a few times. Its cognate antigen is unknown. Study-level results: Maximum circulating GvH clone levels tracked with early post-transplant HvG decreases.

Looked up from germline, CDR1 is MNHEY and CDR2 is SVGAGI. The CDR3 extends over 12 amino acids. The germline V and J ends were trimmed by 2 bases and 1 base, with 2 bases remaining between them. The chain couples TRBV6-5 to TRBJ1-1; no firm D call. The sequences come from unstimulated CD8+ T cells sorted from spleen or lymph node cells, collected before transplant. This sequence originates from a human donor who was the organ donor for an intestinal transplant. Here the CDR3 reads CASSYRNTEAFF. The CDR3 region has the DNA TGTGCCAGCAGTTACAGGAACACTGAAGCTTTCTTT.